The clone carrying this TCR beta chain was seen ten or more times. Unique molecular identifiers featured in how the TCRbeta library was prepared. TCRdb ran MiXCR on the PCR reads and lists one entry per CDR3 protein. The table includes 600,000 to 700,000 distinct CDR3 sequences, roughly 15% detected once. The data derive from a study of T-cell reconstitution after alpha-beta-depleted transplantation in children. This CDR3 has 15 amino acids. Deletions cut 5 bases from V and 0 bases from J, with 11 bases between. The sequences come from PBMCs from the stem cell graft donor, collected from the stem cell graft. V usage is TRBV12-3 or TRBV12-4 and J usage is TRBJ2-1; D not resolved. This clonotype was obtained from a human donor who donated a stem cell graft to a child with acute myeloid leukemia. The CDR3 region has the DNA TGTGCCAGCAGTCCAGACACAAGCTCCTACAATGAGCAGTTCTTC. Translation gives CASSPDTSSYNEQFF.